The present TCR beta chain was sequenced within a study of shared T cell receptors in the human thymus. The protocol was immunoSEQ multiplex PCR, while the TCRdb copy is restricted to in-frame clones and leaves out a portion. The sample has roughly 710,000 clones, 80% to 90% seen once; the top ten hold about 0.0098%. This CDR3 is 10 amino acids long. The ends were cut back, 7 bases at V and 5 bases at J, with 5 bases in the middle. CDR1 MNHNS and CDR2 SASEGT come from the germline V gene. These data are also associated with another study on human thymus T cells.

Material for sequencing was thymocytes. This rearrangement joins TRBV6-1 to TRBJ2-5, with D uncertain. This clonotype originated in a girl in the first two years of life with a congenital heart defect. CDR3 sequence: CASKYETQYF. In DNA form, the CDR3 reads TGTGCCAGCAAATATGAGACCCAGTACTTC.